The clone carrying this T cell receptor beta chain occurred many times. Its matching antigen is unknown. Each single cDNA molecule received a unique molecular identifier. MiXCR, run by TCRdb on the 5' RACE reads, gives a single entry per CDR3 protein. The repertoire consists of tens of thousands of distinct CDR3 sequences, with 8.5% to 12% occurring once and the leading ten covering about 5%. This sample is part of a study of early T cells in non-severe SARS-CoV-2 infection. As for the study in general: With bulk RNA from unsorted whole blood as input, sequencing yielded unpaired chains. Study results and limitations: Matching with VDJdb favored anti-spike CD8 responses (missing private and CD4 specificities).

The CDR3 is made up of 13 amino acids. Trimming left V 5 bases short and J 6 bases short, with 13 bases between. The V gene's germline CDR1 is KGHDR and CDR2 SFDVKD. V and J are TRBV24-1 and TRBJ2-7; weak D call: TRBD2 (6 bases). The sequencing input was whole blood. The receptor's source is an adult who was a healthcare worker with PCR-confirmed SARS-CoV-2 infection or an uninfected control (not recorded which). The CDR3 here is CATSGGVGSEQYF. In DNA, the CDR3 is TGTGCCACCAGTGGCGGGGTTGGGAGCGAGCAGTACTTC.